This TCR beta chain was captured in a study of cytomegalovirus exposure and HLA in healthy donors (dated by TCRdb to between 2016 and 2019). As for the study more broadly: In an earlier analysis of several hundred of the donors, 250 to 300 Gb of sequence data and 117 million unique TCR beta sequences from 150 million to 200 million T cells were reported. In the later analysis, no new phenotypic data were used to find candidate immune exposures; instead, reliance was placed on TCR beta sequences and their occurrence across donors. Every repertoire in the discovery cohort had been generated on one and the same sequencing platform. An early release that covered around 590 HLA-typed donors contained around 300 gigabases of sequencing data and tens of millions of unique TCR sequences. A later genetic analysis used genome-wide SNP genotypes for about 60% of the roughly 700 donors, treating that subset as a discovery cohort. To study patterns of TCR occurrence, a later analysis re-analyzed previously published TCR beta repertoires from several hundred donors and added high-resolution HLA genotyping. An earlier analysis of fewer than 750 of the donors used high-throughput TCR beta sequencing to judge whether each TCR beta V gene segment behaved as functional or pseudogenic. Both class I and class II loci were covered by HLA typing, at four-digit resolution. Across 300 to 500 genotyped donors of the cohort, an average of about 200,000 unique TCR beta nucleotide sequences per donor were sequenced, and approximately 17% of those sequences were non-productive. Because of strong linkage in the cohort, roughly five DR-DQ haplotypes were treated as single units for association and clustering. In addition to the first cohort of around 670 subjects, a separate validation cohort of some 120 different subjects was used. Of the approximately 400 genotyped donors, more than 75% were placed in the genetic ancestry cluster associated with self-reported Caucasian donors. Typing coverage varied by locus: roughly 620-630 donors for A, B, C, DRB1 and DQB1; about 520 for DQA1; nearly 610 for DPA1; approximately 470 for DPB1. Donor age, sex, ethnicity and CMV serostatus were compiled together with the repertoire data. The study aimed to test whether cataloging public T cell receptors could reveal signatures of past pathogen exposure. High-throughput TCR immunosequencing, statistical association of individual TCRs with disease status, and machine learning were combined to predict cytomegalovirus infection status. The study profiled the T cell repertoires of 666 subjects by immunosequencing and related them to cytomegalovirus serostatus.

With regard to this clone: The antigen it binds to is not known. Per-base quality was not reported, and no clone a single base away is much larger than it.

From its cysteine to its phenylalanine, the CDR3 spans 16 amino acids. Only the CDR3 DNA stays, 48 bases, in frame from base 1. Germline trimming: 4 bases from V, 0 bases from J; junction bases outside gene matches: 9. According to the germline V gene (reference sequence), CDR1 reads PRHDT and CDR2 reads FYEKMQ. What the authors observed across the whole study: When HLA alleles, especially DR and DQ, strongly co-occurred, TCR associations were difficult to assign to individual alleles. Broadly in line with IMGT annotations, most TCR beta V segments showed up in productive rearrangements about 87% or about 30% of the time in an earlier analysis of around 550 of the donors. The study gave a list of about 170 TCR beta chains associated with cytomegalovirus. Because some donors lacked HLA typing at each locus, the association tests relied only on the typed subset. The cohort was sequenced for TCR beta chains only, and without alpha or paired-chain data the features that could be detected were limited. The classifier was reported to diagnose cytomegalovirus status with high specificity and sensitivity in both the original and validation cohorts. In vitro tests confirmed that three of the cytomegalovirus-associated TCR beta chains recognize cytomegalovirus antigens. For the cohort, immune exposure information was limited to CMV serostatus. Some IMGT-functional V segments, including TRBV6-2 and TRBV6-3, could not be told apart with the 87-base-pair reads, so those segments were excluded. A later analysis associated approximately 17,000 TCR beta sequences with specific HLA alleles at a false discovery rate of 0.05. The sequencing pipeline was judged likely to have produced a cluster of highly shared sequence variants as a technical artifact. Most TCR sequences were seen in very few donors, while some public TCRs were found in many individuals. In a later analysis, HLA-associated TCR beta chains were found to be more clonally expanded and to have lower generation probabilities than equally common non-associated chains. Because counts were too low, roughly 17 rarely observed V segments, including chromosome 9 orphons, were left out of the earlier analysis of some 600 of the donors. Correlated functional status among segregating V segments might be attributable to linkage disequilibrium, but an unknown experimental factor could not be ruled out. A further reported finding was that TCR beta sequences accurately predicted the HLA-A and HLA-B alleles for most subjects in the first cohort. The presence/absence analyses assumed that sequencing depth was roughly uniform across donors, and that assumption may not be true. It was suggested by the authors that the approach could potentially be generalized to other disease states and immunological phenotypes. According to a later genetic analysis, donors in an Asian-associated ancestry cluster had fewer N-insertions in productive TCRs than the roughly 670-donor mean. In a later analysis, TCR association rates were found to vary across HLA loci, with the most associated TCRs seen for DRB1 alleles and the fewest for HLA-C alleles. According to a later analysis, most CMV-associated TCR beta chains appeared to be HLA-restricted, and the HLA associations seemed to be driven largely by CMV exposure. In a later genetic analysis, a missense DCLRE1C variant was associated with V-gene and J-gene trimming of TCR beta chains, and the association was replicated in an independent cohort. Several of the top co-occurrence clusters appeared to be linked to parvovirus B19, influenza, CMV and Epstein-Barr virus, according to a later analysis.

The cohort comprised more than 550 healthy bone marrow donors. At the time of sampling, all cohort members were nominally healthy, though unrecorded immune exposures were likely present. The donor was CMV seropositive and was included in the group of 270 or so seropositive cohort members. A peripheral blood sample was provided by each donor, and peripheral blood mononuclear cells were used for TCR beta sequencing. The Qiagen DNeasy Blood Extraction Kit was used to extract genomic DNA from the blood cell samples. The library was produced with the immunoSEQ multiplex PCR assay. A mixture of 60 forward primers for TCR Vbeta segments and 13 reverse primers for TCR Jbeta segments was used in the multiplex PCR. The CDR3 region of rearranged TCR beta genes was amplified from genomic DNA with a multiplex PCR assay. Amplified TCR beta libraries were sequenced as 87-base-pair reads on the Illumina HiSeq System. Concerning the study's data processing: A later analysis tallied 80 million to 95 million unique TCR beta chains across the 666 repertoires, and approximately 9.9 million of those chains were shared by two or more donors. Raw reads were error-corrected and collapsed into unique sequences with a nearest-neighbor algorithm that merged closely related sequences to remove PCR and sequencing errors. Alignment of CDR3 sequences to IMGT reference sequences was used to assign V, D and J gene segments. For a sequence to be retained, at least a six-nucleotide match to both a V gene segment and a J gene segment was required. Rearrangements were classified as productive when the CDR3 lacked stop codons and remained in frame with V and J, and all other rearrangements were classified as non-productive. Following IMGT convention, CDR3 was defined as the stretch from the second conserved V-encoded cysteine to the conserved J-encoded phenylalanine. The earlier analysis of about 590 of the donors excluded sequences that lacked an unambiguous match to a single V gene segment. An earlier analysis of 587 of the donors called V segments functional above 56.7% productive rearrangements and segregating when the between-donor standard deviation exceeded 5%. A statistical classification framework was built to diagnose cytomegalovirus status from the catalog of TCR beta chain sequences. In a later analysis, TCR nucleotide sequences were compared against IMGT/GENE-DB human TR gene sequences so that V and J genes could be assigned. A later analysis assigned CDR3 sequences and most-parsimonious VDJ recombination scenarios with the TCRdist pipeline. In a later analysis, every TCR beta chain was defined by the combination of its CDR3 amino acid sequence and its V-gene family, and reads without a unique V-gene family were dropped. As a way to deal with suspected cross-contamination and a sequencing artifact, a later analysis dropped hundreds of nucleotide sequences that were highly shared and had low generation probability. For each public chain, a later analysis derived a clonal expansion index from normalized ranks of inferred template counts within each repertoire. In a later analysis, generation probabilities were computed using a VDJ recombination model fitted to out-of-frame rearrangements, and the results were checked against IGoR. In a later analysis, hypergeometric tests were used to score TCR-TCR, TCR-HLA and TCR-CMV co-occurrence, with a repertoire-size bias correction applied to TCR pairs. A later analysis estimated false discovery rates by permuting HLA or CMV assignments 20 times. A later analysis grouped co-occurring TCRs with DBSCAN, adding TCRdist sequence similarity when clustering within HLA-allele-positive subsets. For co-occurrence clustering, repertoires with fewer than 30,000 or more than 120,000 public chains were excluded, along with 4 to 6 repertoires with anomalous nucleotide sharing. Sourced from immuneACCESS, this table was stored by TCRdb with only in-frame sequences that have V and J called. A share of the clones is absent; for the studies checked, an unresolved V gene accounts for under half, and the remainder has no known explanation. That table is the source of V, J and clone size, and D and trimming were worked out from the DNA. The sample profile shows 150,000 or so clones; 60% to 80% of them were found once. 10% to 15% of the sample is taken by the ten largest.

This TCR was sampled from a man aged 25-45 years in good health and CMV-seropositive. This sequence uses TRBV13 and TRBJ2-7, and 7 junction bases match TRBD2. Sequencing was carried out using PBMCs. The CDR3 protein: CASSSSGGTNSYEQYF. The DNA sequence is TGTGCCAGCAGCTCCTCCGGCGGGACTAACTCCTACGAGCAGTACTTC.